This T cell receptor beta chain was recorded in a study of blood T cell repertoires in COVID-19. Overall study context: COVID-19 samples from acute and convalescent phases originated in the United States, Italy and Spain. T cells, B-cell-depleted T cells, or PBMCs supplied cDNA or gDNA.

Germline V gives CDR1 MNHEY, CDR2 SVGAGI. Trimming took 2 bases from V and 4 from J, leaving 11 bases between them. This CDR3 has 14 amino acids. Seattle cases were enrolled at active infection and followed longitudinally. Under the authors' procedure: Amplified reference gene primers provided the basis for estimating nucleated cell counts. Generated by immunoSEQ multiplex PCR, the TCRdb table keeps only in-frame clones and is missing some. V and J calls and clone size are as listed in that table; D and trimming were resolved from the DNA. The sample yields fewer than 500,000 clones, about 90% seen once.

The chain couples TRBV6-5 to TRBJ1-2; D unresolved. The sequence derives from a man between 18 and 35 years old with COVID-19, enrolled during active disease. Sequencing was performed on peripheral blood. The CDR3 sequence is CASSYTGVGYGYTF. The CDR3 nucleotides are TGTGCCAGCAGTTACACCGGGGTGGGCTATGGCTACACCTTC.